This T cell receptor (beta chain) was sequenced for a study of early T cells in non-severe SARS-CoV-2 infection. This clonotype was seen ten or more times. In TCRdb, the 5' RACE reads were re-called with MiXCR into one record per CDR3 protein. The sample contains about 27,000 distinct CDR3 sequences, about 3% of which appear only once. The CDR3 has 17 amino acids. The germline V and J ends were trimmed by 2 bases and 3 bases, with 16 bases remaining between them. In germline, CDR1 is LGHNT, CDR2 FRNRAP. The chain has TRBV12-5 and TRBJ2-2, with a tentative D call TRBD1 (6 bases). This sequence was found in an adult who was a healthcare worker with PCR-confirmed SARS-CoV-2 infection or an uninfected control (not recorded which). The specimen sequenced was whole blood. The DNA for the CDR3 is TGTGCTAGTGGTTTGCGCAGGGGTAGTATGGACACCGGGGAGCTGTTTTTT. It encodes CASGLRRGSMDTGELFF.